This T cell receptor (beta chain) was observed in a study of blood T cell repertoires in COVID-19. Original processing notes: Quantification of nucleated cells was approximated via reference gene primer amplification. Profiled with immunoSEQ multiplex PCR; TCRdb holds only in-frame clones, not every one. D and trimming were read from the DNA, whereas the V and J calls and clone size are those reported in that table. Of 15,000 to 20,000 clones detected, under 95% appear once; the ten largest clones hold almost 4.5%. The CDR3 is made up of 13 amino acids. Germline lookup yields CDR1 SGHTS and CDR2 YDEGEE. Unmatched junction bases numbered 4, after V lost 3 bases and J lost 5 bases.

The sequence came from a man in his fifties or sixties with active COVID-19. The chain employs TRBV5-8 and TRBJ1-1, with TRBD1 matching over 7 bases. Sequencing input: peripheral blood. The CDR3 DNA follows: TGTGCCAGCAGCTGGCCGACAGGGACTGAAGCTTTCTTT. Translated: CASSWPTGTEAFF.